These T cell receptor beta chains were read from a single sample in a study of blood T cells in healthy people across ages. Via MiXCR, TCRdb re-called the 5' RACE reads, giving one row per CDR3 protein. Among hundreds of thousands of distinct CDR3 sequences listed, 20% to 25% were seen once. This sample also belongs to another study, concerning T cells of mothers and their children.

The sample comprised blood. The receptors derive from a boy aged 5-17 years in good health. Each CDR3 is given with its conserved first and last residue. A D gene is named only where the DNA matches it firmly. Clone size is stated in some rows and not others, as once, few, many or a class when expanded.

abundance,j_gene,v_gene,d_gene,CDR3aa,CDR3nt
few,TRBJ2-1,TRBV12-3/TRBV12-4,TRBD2,CASSLPLAGGPSNEQFF,TGTGCCAGCAGTTTGCCCCTAGCGGGAGGGCCATCCAATGAGCAGTTCTTC
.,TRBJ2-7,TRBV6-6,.,CASSTPLSYEQYF,TGTGCCAGCAGCACCCCGCTTTCCTACGAGCAGTACTTC
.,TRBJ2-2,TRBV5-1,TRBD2,CASSDPGGVTGELFF,TGCGCCAGCAGCGACCCGGGGGGAGTCACCGGGGAGCTGTTTTTT
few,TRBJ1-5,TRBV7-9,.,CASSLATSNQPQHF,TGTGCCAGCAGCTTAGCCACCAGCAATCAGCCCCAGCATTTT
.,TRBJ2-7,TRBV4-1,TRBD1,CASSQAGTGGLLEQYF,TGCGCCAGCAGCCAAGCCGGGACAGGGGGTTTACTCGAGCAGTACTTC
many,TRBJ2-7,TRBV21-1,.,CASSSCGSPREQYF,TGTGCCAGCAGCTCTTGCGGGAGTCCCCGCGAGCAGTACTTC
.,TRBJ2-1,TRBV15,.,CATSNTDNEQFF,TGTGCCACCAGCAATACTGACAATGAGCAGTTCTTC
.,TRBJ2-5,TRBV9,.,CASCREMGETQYF,TGTGCCAGCTGCCGGGAGATGGGAGAGACCCAGTACTTC
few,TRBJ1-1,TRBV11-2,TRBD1,CASSLGRGQDTEAFF,TGTGCCAGCAGCTTAGGTAGGGGGCAGGACACTGAAGCTTTCTTT
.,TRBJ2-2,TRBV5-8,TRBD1,CASSRPSRRGLSTGELFF,TGTGCCAGCAGCAGACCGAGTCGCAGGGGGCTTAGCACCGGGGAGCTGTTTTTT
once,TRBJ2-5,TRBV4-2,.,CASSQDLWGSGTQYF,TGTGCCAGCAGCCAAGATCTATGGGGGAGCGGGACCCAGTACTTC
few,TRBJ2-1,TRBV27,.,CASSFTSRGWGEQFF,TGTGCCAGCAGTTTTACTAGTAGGGGTTGGGGGGAGCAGTTCTTC
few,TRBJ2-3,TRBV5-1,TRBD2,CASKRGGGGTDTQYF,TGCGCCAGTAAGCGCGGGGGAGGAGGCACAGATACGCAGTATTTT
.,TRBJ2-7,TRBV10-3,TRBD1,CAISGGTGAYEQYF,TGTGCCATCAGTGGGGGGACAGGAGCCTACGAGCAGTACTTC
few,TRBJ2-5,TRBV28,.,CASSPVTFQETQYF,TGTGCCAGCAGCCCGGTTACCTTCCAAGAGACCCAGTACTTC
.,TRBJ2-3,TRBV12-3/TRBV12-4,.,CASSTGTSTDTQYF,TGTGCCAGCAGTACGGGGACTAGCACAGATACGCAGTATTTT
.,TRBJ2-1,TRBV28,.,CASSFQHNEQFF,TGTGCCAGCAGTTTTCAGCACAATGAGCAGTTCTTC
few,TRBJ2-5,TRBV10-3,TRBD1,CAIRKSFTPGQVGETQYF,TGTGCCATCAGAAAATCTTTTACTCCGGGACAGGTGGGAGAGACCCAGTACTTC
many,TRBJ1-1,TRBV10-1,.,CASSDYALGNTEAFF,TGCGCCAGCAGTGATTATGCATTGGGGAACACTGAAGCTTTCTTT
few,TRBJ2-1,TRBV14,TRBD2,CASSSLAGVSYNEQFF,TGTGCCAGCAGCTCCCTAGCGGGAGTTTCCTACAATGAGCAGTTCTTC
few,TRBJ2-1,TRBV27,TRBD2,CASSSGSLNNEQFF,TGTGCCAGCAGTAGCGGGAGTTTGAACAATGAGCAGTTCTTC
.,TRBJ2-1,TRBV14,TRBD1,CASSQGQGNHNEQFF,TGTGCCAGCAGCCAGGGACAGGGGAACCACAATGAGCAGTTCTTC
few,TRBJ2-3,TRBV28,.,CASKRPGEEADSTDTQYF,TGTGCCAGCAAACGCCCTGGAGAAGAGGCAGACAGCACAGATACGCAGTATTTT
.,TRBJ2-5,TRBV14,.,CASSQAGWEQYF,TGTGCCAGCAGCCAAGCAGGGTGGGAGCAGTACTTC
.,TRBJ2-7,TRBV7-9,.,CASSFVSEAYEQYF,TGTGCCAGCAGCTTTGTGTCCGAAGCCTACGAGCAGTACTTC
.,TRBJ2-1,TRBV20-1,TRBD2,CSATSGSYNSYNEQFF,TGCAGTGCCACTAGCGGGAGTTACAACTCCTACAATGAGCAGTTCTTC
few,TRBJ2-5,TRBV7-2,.,CASSLYLGARETQYF,TGTGCCAGCAGCTTATATTTGGGGGCTCGGGAGACCCAGTACTTC
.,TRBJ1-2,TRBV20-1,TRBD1,CSARVQDRGVNYGYTF,TGCAGTGCTAGAGTACAGGACAGGGGAGTTAACTATGGCTACACCTTC
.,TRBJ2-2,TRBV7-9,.,CASSSVVQTTGELFF,TGTGCCAGCAGCTCCGTAGTTCAAACTACCGGGGAGCTGTTTTTT
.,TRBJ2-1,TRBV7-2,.,CASSATTGKPINEQFF,TGTGCCAGCAGCGCAACCACAGGGAAGCCGATCAATGAGCAGTTCTTC